This T cell receptor (beta chain) was profiled in a study of cytotoxic CD8 clonotypes in ibrutinib-treated CLL. The table came from immunoSEQ multiplex PCR; TCRdb's copy has only in-frame clones and leaves some out. The sample records about 200,000 clones, 79% being singletons. Comments on this clone: Its antigen is unknown.

For TCR beta libraries, about 2 micrograms of genomic DNA were obtained from cryopreserved PBMCs. This CDR3 comprises 15 residues. The trim removed 5 bases at V and 2 bases at J, leaving 9 bases unmatched. Looked up from germline, CDR1 is SGHDT and CDR2 is YYEEEE. Overall study findings and caveats: Starting clonality was above that of age-matched healthy donors and tracked circulating CD8+ T-cell counts.

The specimen comprised PBMCs, sampled after 12 months of ibrutinib treatment. This TCR was sampled from a human donor with chronic lymphocytic leukemia. The V gene is TRBV5-6, the J gene TRBJ2-5; TRBD2 matches 7 bases. The chain's CDR3 is CASSGESRGQETQYF. In nucleotides, the CDR3 is TGTGCCAGCAGTGGGGAGTCGCGGGGGCAAGAGACCCAGTACTTC.